The clone carrying this TCR beta chain was counted between two and nine times. Its antigen remains unidentified. This sample stems from a study of T-cell reconstitution after alpha-beta-depleted transplantation in children. General study findings and limits: The study traced high day-60 TCRbeta diversity in some patients to surviving recipient T cells and thymic progenitors. By one year post-transplant, T-cell counts and diversity largely arose from T cells that were newly produced. Approximately two months post-transplant, alpha-beta T cells reportedly originated from several hundred expanded graft clones.

Researchers prepared the TCRbeta library using unique molecular identifiers, the study reports. One entry per CDR3 protein results from TCRdb running MiXCR on the PCR reads. This repertoire shows 800,000 to 1,000,000 distinct CDR3 sequences, about 26% found once; its top ten account for under 30%. Trimming took 3 bases from V and 0 from J; bases not matched to a gene: 6. Germline V gene data show CDR1 as DFQATT and CDR2 as SNEGSKA (reference sequence). The CDR3 is 15 residues long. V and J are TRBV20-1 and TRBJ1-1; 8 bases are shared with TRBD1. The sample consisted of PBMCs, mostly from graft donor cells, taken 360 days after TCRalphabeta/CD19-depleted stem cell transplant. This sequence was found in a boy younger than two who had a stem cell transplant for SCID, so the T cells may come from the graft donor. The CDR3 sequence: CSARFQGAMNTEAFF. For the CDR3, the DNA is TGCAGTGCTAGGTTTCAGGGGGCTATGAACACTGAAGCTTTCTTT.